Listed here are 8 T cell receptor beta chains from one sample, sequenced in a study of tumor-infiltrating lymphocytes in primary liver carcinoma. For each extraction, RNA and DNA were obtained together from approximately 20-30 mg of unsorted bulk tissue. Starting material of 500 ng total RNA yielded TCR beta cDNA via a constant-region primer. Three-round nested multiplex PCR performed with slightly modified ARM-PCR produced the TCR beta libraries. TRBV1-TRBV30 forward primers paired with a C-beta reverse primer drove the first two PCR rounds, roughly 10 cycles each. One entry per CDR3 protein results from TCRdb running MiXCR on the multiplex PCR reads. This sample yields 80,000 or so distinct CDR3 sequences, of which 69% are seen a single time; 26% belongs to the top ten. What was sequenced was tumor-adjacent normal liver tissue. These receptors originate from a man aged 40-49 years with primary liver carcinoma and hepatitis B virus infection.

On this clonotype itself: Given a much more abundant clone one base away, this may be a read error. V gene TRBV6-1 combines with J gene TRBJ1-1; D is uncertain. Trimming pared 3 bases from V and 4 bases from J, leaving 9 bases between. Germline V lookup: CDR1 MNHNS, CDR2 SASEGT. This CDR3 contains 13 residues. The CDR3 sequence is CASSDGRSTEAFF. CDR3 in DNA: TGTGCCAGCAGTGATGGTAGGAGCACTGAAGCTTTCTTT.

Comments on this clonotype: One end of the junction is discordant with germline, which a read error may explain. The rearrangement joins TRBV29-1 to TRBJ2-7, with 7 bases matching TRBD1. CDR1 SQVTM and CDR2 ANQGSEA come from the germline V gene. This CDR3 has 12 amino acids. The CDR3 protein is CSARIGGSEQYF. The CDR3 bases are TGCAGCGCCAGGATAGGGGGCTCCGAGCAATACTTC.

Comment on this clonotype: Its ends do not fully match the called genes, so a read error is possible. The chain couples TRBV6-5 to TRBJ2-1; 10 bases line up with TRBD2. Germline V gene lookup returns CDR1 MNHEY and CDR2 SVGAGI. This CDR3 contains 14 residues. This chain's CDR3 is CASSRGLANNEQFF. The CDR3 nucleotides read TGTGCCAGCAGTCGGGGACTAGCGAACAATGAGCAATTCTTC.

A word on this clonotype: The junction differs from germline at one of its ends, possibly a read error. The CDR3 DNA reads TGCAGCGTTGCTTGCGGCTACAAGCAGTACTTC. This gives the protein CSVACGYKQYF. V gene TRBV29-1 combines with J gene TRBJ2-7; D remains unclear. The CDR3 runs 11 residues. Germline loops: CDR1 SQVTM, CDR2 ANQGSEA.

Of note for this clonotype: At one of its ends the junction is not consistent with the germline gene, which may arise from a read error. CDR3 nucleotides: TGTGCCAGCAGCCCTGACCGGGGAAACATTGAAGCTTTCTTT. It yields the protein CASSPDRGNIEAFF. This rearrangement joins TRBV7-9 to TRBJ1-1; D call uncertain. The CDR3 loop spans 14 amino acids. The germline CDR1 and CDR2 sequences are SEHNR and FQNEAQ (reference sequence).

Comments on this clonotype: With a much larger clone just one base away, this may be a read error. The chain recombines TRBV7-9 with TRBJ2-5; 8 nucleotides align to TRBD2. Germline CDR1 is SEHNR and CDR2 is FQNEAQ (reference sequence). The CDR3 extends over 15 amino acids. The CDR3 DNA reads TGTGCCAGCAGCTTGTGGACTAGCATTGTAGAGACCCATTACTTC. Protein product: CASSLWTSIVETHYF.

Of note for this clonotype: Being one base from a much bigger clone, this may be a read error. This chain joins TRBV7-9 and TRBJ1-4; no firm D call. Germline V gene lookup returns CDR1 SEHNR and CDR2 FQNEAQ (reference sequence). The CDR3 has 16 amino acids. The CDR3 nucleotides are TGTGCCAGCAGCTCTGGAACAGCTTTTCGGGATGAAAAACTGTGTTTT. Encoded protein: CASSSGTAFRDEKLCF. Filled out from reference TRBV7-9 and TRBJ1-4, the complete variable domain reads DTGVSQNPRHKITKRGQNVTFRCDPISEHNRLYWYRQTLGQGPEFLTYFQNEAQLEKSRLLSDRFSAERPKGSFSTLEIQRTEQGDSAMYLCASSSGTAFRDEKLCFGSGTQLSVL.

Note on this clonotype: A read error is possible here, since a much larger clone lies one base away. The rearrangement uses TRBV7-9 and TRBJ2-7; D ambiguous. Germline CDR1 reads SEHNR; CDR2 reads FQNEAQ (reference sequence). The CDR3 totals 11 residues. The CDR3 protein is CTSSLSLEQYF. The DNA for the CDR3 is TGTACCAGCAGCTTGTCTCTTGAGCAGTACTTC.